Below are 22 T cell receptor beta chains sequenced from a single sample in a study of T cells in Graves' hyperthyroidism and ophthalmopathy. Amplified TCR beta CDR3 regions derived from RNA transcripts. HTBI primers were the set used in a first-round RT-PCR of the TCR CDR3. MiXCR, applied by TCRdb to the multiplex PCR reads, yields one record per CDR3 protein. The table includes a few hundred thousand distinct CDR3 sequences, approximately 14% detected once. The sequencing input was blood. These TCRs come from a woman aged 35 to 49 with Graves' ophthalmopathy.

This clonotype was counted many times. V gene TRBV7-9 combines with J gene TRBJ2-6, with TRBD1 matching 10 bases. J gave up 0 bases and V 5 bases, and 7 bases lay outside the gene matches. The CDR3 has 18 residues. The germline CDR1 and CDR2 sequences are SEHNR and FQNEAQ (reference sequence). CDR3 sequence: CASSLGQGDISGANVLTF. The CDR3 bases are TGTGCCAGCAGCCTCGGACAGGGGGATATCTCTGGGGCCAACGTCCTGACTTTC.

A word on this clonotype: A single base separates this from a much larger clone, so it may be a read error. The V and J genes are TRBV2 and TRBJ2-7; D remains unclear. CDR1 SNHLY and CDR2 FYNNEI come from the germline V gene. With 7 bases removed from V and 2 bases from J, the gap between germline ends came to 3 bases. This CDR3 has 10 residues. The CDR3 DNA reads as TGTGCCAGCAAGGCCTACGAGCAGTACTTC. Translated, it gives CASKAYEQYF.

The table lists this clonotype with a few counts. CDR3 coding DNA: TGCGCCAGCAGCCAAGGAGGGGGCCCGGGGGAGACCCAGTACTTC. Its protein is CASSQGGGPGETQYF. The chain links TRBV4-1 to TRBJ2-5; 7 bases fit TRBD1. This CDR3 region has 15 residues. V gave up 1 base and J gave up 5 bases; unmatched junction bases: 7. The germline V gene has CDR1 MGHRA and CDR2 YSYEKL.

The CDR3 nucleotides read TGTGCCAGCAGCTCGGGATGGGGGGCGGTCTACGAGCAGTACTTC. This translates into CASSSGWGAVYEQYF. The V call is TRBV3-1, the J call TRBJ2-7; the D call may be TRBD1 or TRBD2 (6 bases each). This CDR3 is built from 15 residues. Per the germline V gene, CDR1 is LGHDT and CDR2 is YNNKEL (reference sequence). V lost 5 bases and J 3 bases, leaving 17 bases between the germline ends.

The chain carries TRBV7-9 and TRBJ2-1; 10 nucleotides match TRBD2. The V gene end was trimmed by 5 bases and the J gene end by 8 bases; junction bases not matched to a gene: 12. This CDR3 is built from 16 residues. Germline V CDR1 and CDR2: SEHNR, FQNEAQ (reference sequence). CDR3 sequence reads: CASSDFKAGGVYEQFF. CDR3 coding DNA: TGTGCCAGCAGCGACTTCAAAGCGGGGGGGGTCTATGAGCAGTTCTTC.

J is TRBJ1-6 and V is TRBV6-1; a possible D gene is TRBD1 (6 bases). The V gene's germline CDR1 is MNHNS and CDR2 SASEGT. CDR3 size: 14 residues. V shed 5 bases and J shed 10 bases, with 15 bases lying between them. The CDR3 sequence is CASSKQGGRSPLHF. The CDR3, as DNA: TGTGCCAGCAGTAAACAGGGAGGAAGATCACCCCTCCACTTT.

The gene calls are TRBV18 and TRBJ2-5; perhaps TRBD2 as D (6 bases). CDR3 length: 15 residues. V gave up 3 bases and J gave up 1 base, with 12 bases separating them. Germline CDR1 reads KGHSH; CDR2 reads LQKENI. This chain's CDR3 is CASSPQGGVQETQYF. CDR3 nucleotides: TGTGCCAGCTCACCTCAGGGAGGTGTCCAAGAGACCCAGTACTTC. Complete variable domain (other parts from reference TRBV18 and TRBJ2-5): NAGVMQNPRHLVRRRGQEARLRCSPMKGHSHVYWYRQLPEEGLKFMVYLQKENIIDESGMPKERFSAEFPKEGPSILRIQQVVRGDSAAYFCASSPQGGVQETQYFGPGTRLLVL.

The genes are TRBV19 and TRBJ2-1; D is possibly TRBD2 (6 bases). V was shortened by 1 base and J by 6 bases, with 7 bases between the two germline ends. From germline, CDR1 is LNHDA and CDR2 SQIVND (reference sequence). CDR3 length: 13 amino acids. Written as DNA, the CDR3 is TGTGCCAGTAGTATAGCGGGGGTCAATGAGCAGTTCTTC. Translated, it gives CASSIAGVNEQFF.

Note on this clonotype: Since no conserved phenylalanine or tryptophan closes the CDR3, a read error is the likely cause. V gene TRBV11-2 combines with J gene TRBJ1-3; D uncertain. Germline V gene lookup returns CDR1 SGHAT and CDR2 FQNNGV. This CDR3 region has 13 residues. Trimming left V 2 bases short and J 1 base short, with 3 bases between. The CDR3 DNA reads TGTGCCAGCAGCTTAAGTTCTGGAAACACCATATATCTT. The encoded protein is CASSLSSGNTIYL.

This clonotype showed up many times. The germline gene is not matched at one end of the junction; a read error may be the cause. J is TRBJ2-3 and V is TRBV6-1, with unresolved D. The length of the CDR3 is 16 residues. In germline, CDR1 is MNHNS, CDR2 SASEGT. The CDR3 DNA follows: TGTACCAGCAGTGAAAGGGCTGTCGACGGAACAGATACGCAGTATTTT. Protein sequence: CTSSERAVDGTDTQYF.

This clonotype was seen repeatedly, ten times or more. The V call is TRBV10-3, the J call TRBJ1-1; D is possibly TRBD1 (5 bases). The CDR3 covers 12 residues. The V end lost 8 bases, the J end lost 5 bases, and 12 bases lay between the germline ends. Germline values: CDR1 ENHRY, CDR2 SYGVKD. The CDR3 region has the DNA TGTGCCATCGGGACTGCCATAACTGAAGCTTTCTTT. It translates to CAIGTAITEAFF.

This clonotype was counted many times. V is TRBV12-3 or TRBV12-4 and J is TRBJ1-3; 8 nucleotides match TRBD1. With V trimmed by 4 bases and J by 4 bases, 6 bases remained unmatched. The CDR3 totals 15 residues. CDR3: CASSSRQGSGNTIYF. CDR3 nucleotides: TGTGCCAGCAGTTCAAGACAGGGGTCAGGAAACACCATATATTTT.

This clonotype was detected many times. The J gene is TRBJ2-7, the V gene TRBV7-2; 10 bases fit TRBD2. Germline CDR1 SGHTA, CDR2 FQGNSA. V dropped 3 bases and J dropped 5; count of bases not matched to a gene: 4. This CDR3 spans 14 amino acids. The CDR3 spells CASSFTSGMDEQYF. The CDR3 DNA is TGTGCCAGCAGCTTTACTAGCGGGATGGACGAGCAGTACTTC.

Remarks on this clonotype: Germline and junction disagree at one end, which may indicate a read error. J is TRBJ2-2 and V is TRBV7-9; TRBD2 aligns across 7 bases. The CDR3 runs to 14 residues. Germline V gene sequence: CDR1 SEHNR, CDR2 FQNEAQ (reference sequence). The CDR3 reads CAGRAGVNTGELFF. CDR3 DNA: TGTGCCGGCAGGGCGGGGGTGAACACCGGGGAGCTGTTTTTT.

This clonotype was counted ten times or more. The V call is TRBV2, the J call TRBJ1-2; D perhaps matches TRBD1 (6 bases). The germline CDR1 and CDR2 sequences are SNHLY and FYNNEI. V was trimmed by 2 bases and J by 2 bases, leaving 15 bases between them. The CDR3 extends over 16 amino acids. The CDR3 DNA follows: TGTGCCAGCAGTGAATCCCCAGGGGAGGTCAACTATGGCTACACCTTC. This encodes CASSESPGEVNYGYTF.

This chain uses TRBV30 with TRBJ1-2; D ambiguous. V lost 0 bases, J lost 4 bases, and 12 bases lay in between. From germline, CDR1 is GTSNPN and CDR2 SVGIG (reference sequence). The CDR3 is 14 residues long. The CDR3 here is CAWSVFAGGYGYTF. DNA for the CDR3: TGTGCCTGGAGTGTATTTGCGGGAGGCTATGGCTACACCTTC.

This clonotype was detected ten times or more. CDR3 coding DNA: TGTGCCAGTCGGTCCAACGCGAGGTACCCACAGGATACGCAGTATTTT. This gives the protein CASRSNARYPQDTQYF. The chain is built from TRBV6-1 and TRBJ2-3; D gene unclear. The V gene lost 9 bases and the J gene lost 6 bases, with 25 bases spanning the gap. The length of the CDR3 is 16 residues. The germline V gene encodes CDR1 MNHNS and CDR2 SASEGT.

CDR3 DNA sequence: TGTGCCACCAGCAGAGAGTTGGGGGAACGGCAGCCCCAGCATTTT. Translated, it gives CATSRELGERQPQHF. The chain couples TRBV15 to TRBJ1-5, with D possibly matching TRBD1 (5 bases). The CDR3 extends over 15 amino acids. Trimming pared 0 bases from V and 7 bases from J, leaving 13 bases between. Germline assignment: CDR1 LNHNV and CDR2 YYDKDF (reference sequence).

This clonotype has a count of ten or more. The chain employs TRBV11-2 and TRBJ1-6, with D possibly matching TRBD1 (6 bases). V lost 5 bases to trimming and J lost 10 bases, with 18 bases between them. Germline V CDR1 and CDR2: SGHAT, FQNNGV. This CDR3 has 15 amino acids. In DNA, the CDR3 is TGTGCCAGCAGCGACTCGCGGACAGTCGGCTCACCCCTCCACTTT. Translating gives CASSDSRTVGSPLHF.

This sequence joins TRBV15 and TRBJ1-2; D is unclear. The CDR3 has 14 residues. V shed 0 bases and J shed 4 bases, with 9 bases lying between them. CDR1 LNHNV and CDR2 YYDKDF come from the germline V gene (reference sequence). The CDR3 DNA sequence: TGTGCCACCAGCAGAGAACCGGGGATCTATGGCTACACCTTC. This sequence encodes CATSREPGIYGYTF. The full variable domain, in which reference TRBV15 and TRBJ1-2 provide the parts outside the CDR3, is DAMVIQNPRYQVTQFGKPVTLSCSQTLNHNVMYWYQQKSSQAPKLLFHYYDKDFNNEADTPDNFQSRRPNTSFCFLDIRSPGLGDTAMYLCATSREPGIYGYTFGSGTRLTVV.

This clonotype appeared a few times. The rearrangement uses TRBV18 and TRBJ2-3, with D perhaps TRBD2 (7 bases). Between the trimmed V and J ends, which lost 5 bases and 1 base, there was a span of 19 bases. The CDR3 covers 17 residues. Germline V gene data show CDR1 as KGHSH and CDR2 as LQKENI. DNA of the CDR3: TGTGCCAGCTCATTCCTGCCAGGGGCGGGAGGCACAGATACGCAGTATTTT. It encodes CASSFLPGAGGTDTQYF.

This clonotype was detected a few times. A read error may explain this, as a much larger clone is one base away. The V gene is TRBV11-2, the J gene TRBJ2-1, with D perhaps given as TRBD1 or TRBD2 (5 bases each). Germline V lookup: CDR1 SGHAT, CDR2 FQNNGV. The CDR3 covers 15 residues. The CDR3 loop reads CASSLEGTNHNKQFF. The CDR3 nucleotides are TGTGCCAGCAGCTTAGAGGGGACCAACCACAATAAGCAGTTCTTC. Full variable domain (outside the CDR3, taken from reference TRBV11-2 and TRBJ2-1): EAGVAQSPRYKIIEKRQSVAFWCNPISGHATLYWYQQILGQGPKLLIQFQNNGVVDDSQLPKDRFSAERLKGVDSTLKIQPAKLEDSAVYLCASSLEGTNHNKQFFGPGTRLTVL.